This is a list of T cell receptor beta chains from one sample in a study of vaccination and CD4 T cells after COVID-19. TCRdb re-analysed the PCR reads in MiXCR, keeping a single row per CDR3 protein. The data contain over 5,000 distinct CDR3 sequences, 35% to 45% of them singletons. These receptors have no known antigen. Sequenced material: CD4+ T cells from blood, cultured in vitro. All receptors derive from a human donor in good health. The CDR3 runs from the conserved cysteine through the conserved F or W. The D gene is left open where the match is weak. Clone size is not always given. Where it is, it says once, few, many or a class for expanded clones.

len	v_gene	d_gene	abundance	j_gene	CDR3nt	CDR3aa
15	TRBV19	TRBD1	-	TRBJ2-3	TGTGCCAGTACCACAGGGGGCGATGTTACAGATACGCAGTATTTT	CASTTGGDVTDTQYF
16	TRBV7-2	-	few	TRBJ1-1	TGTGCCAGCAGCTTTCTAGTGGGGCCAGGTGACACTGAAGCTTTCTTT	CASSFLVGPGDTEAFF
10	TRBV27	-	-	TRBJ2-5	TGTGCCAGCGGGGCGGAGACCCAGTACTTC	CASGAETQYF
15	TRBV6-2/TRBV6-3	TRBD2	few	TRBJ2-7	TGTGCCAGCAGTTACTCGACTAGCGGGGGCAACGAGCAGTACTTC	CASSYSTSGGNEQYF
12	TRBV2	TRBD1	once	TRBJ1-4	TGTGCCAGCCGACAGGGCTATGAAAAACTGTTTTTT	CASRQGYEKLFF
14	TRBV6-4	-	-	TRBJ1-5	TGTGCCAGCAGTGACTCCGGGGGCAATCAGCCCCAGCATTTT	CASSDSGGNQPQHF
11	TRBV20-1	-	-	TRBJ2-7	TGCAGTGCAGAATGGGACTACGAGCAGTACTTC	CSAEWDYEQYF
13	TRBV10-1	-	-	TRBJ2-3	TGCGCCAGCAGTCCCTGGGGTACAGATACGCAGTATTTT	CASSPWGTDTQYF
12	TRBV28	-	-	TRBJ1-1	TGTGCCAGCATAAGGGAGGCCACTGAAGCTTTCTTT	CASIREATEAFF
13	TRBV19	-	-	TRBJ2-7	TGTGCCAATGAACAGTTTCTATCCTACGAGCAGTACTTC	CANEQFLSYEQYF
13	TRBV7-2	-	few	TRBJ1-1	TGTGCCAGCAGCAGACAGAGGAACACTGAAGCTTTCTTT	CASSRQRNTEAFF
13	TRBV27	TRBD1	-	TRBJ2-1	TGTGCCAGCAGTTCTGGGACAGCCAATGAGCAGTTCTTC	CASSSGTANEQFF
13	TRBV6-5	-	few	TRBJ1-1	TGTGCCAGCAGTTCGCTCTTAGGCACTGAAGCTTTCTTT	CASSSLLGTEAFF
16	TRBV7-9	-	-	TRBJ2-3	TGTGCCAGCAGCCCAGCCAAGGTGGGCCCTACAGATACGCAGTATTTT	CASSPAKVGPTDTQYF
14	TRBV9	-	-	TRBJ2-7	TGTGCCAGCAGCGTAGGTCGGGGAGCGAACGAGCAGTACTTC	CASSVGRGANEQYF
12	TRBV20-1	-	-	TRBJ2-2	TGCAGTGCTAGAGATATCGCCGGGGAGCTGTTTTTT	CSARDIAGELFF
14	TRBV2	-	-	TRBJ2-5	TGTGCCAGCAGTGGGGACCGGGCGGGAGAGACCCAGTACTTC	CASSGDRAGETQYF
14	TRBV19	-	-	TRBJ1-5	TGTGCCAGTACTGCGGGAAGGCCCAATCAGCCCCAGCATTTT	CASTAGRPNQPQHF
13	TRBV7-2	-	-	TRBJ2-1	TGTGCCAGCAGCTTAGCGGGGGTGCATGAGCAGTTCTTC	CASSLAGVHEQFF
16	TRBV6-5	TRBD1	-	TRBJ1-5	TGTGCCAGCAGTTACTCGTCGGACAGGGGAGGTCAGCCCCAGCATTTT	CASSYSSDRGGQPQHF
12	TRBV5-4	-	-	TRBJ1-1	TGTGCCAGCAGCGCGGTTGGCACTGAAGCTTTCTTT	CASSAVGTEAFF
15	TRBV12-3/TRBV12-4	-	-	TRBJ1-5	TGTGCCAGCAGTCCCGGGGGTTATGGCAATCAGCCCCAGCATTTT	CASSPGGYGNQPQHF
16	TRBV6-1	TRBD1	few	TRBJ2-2	TGTGCCAGCACATTACAGGGGGAATGGAGCACCGGGGAGCTGTTTTTT	CASTLQGEWSTGELFF
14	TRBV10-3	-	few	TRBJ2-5	TGTGCCACACAGCCGGTAGGGTACCAAGAGACCCAGTACTTC	CATQPVGYQETQYF
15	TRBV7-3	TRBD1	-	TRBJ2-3	TGTGCCAGCAGCTCCTACAGGGGAAGAGTAGATACGCAGTATTTT	CASSSYRGRVDTQYF